Included here is one T cell receptor beta chain sequence, with context. Its antigen is currently not known. Nothing much larger sits one base from this clone, and base qualities are not available. Library preparation employed the immunoSEQ multiplex PCR assay. For the multiplex PCR, a mixture combining 60 forward primers for TCR Vbeta segments and 13 reverse primers for TCR Jbeta segments was used. A multiplex PCR assay on genomic DNA amplified the CDR3 region of rearranged TCR beta genes. On the Illumina HiSeq System, the amplified TCR beta libraries were sequenced as 87-base-pair reads. The paper's processing steps were these. A later analysis tallied 75 million to 95 million unique TCR beta chains across the 650 to 750 repertoires, and roughly 11 million of those chains were shared by two or more donors. Raw reads were error-corrected and collapsed into unique sequences with a nearest-neighbor algorithm that merged closely related sequences to remove PCR and sequencing errors. To assign V, D and J gene segments, CDR3 sequences were aligned to IMGT reference sequences. For a sequence to be retained, a match of at least six nucleotides to both a V gene segment and a J gene segment was required. A rearrangement counted as productive if the CDR3 had no stop codons and remained in frame with V and J, and every other rearrangement counted as non-productive. CDR3 was defined by IMGT convention, running from the second conserved V-encoded cysteine to the conserved J-encoded phenylalanine. The earlier analysis of a few hundred of the donors excluded any sequence lacking an unambiguous match to a single V gene segment. An earlier analysis of several hundred of the donors called V segments functional above 56.7% productive rearrangements and segregating when the between-donor standard deviation exceeded 5%. To diagnose cytomegalovirus status from the catalog of TCR beta chain sequences, a statistical classification framework was built. V and J gene assignment, in a later analysis, came from comparing TCR nucleotide sequences with IMGT/GENE-DB human TR gene sequences. In a later analysis, CDR3 sequences and most-parsimonious VDJ recombination scenarios were assigned using the TCRdist pipeline. In a later analysis, each TCR beta chain was defined by its CDR3 amino acid sequence together with its V-gene family, and reads without a unique V-gene family were excluded. As a way to deal with suspected cross-contamination and a sequencing artifact, a later analysis dropped approximately 590 nucleotide sequences that were highly shared and had low generation probability. A later analysis calculated a clonal expansion index for each public chain from normalized within-repertoire ranks of inferred template counts. Generation probabilities in a later analysis came from a VDJ recombination model fitted to out-of-frame rearrangements, and those results were checked against IGoR. In a later analysis, TCR-TCR, TCR-HLA and TCR-CMV co-occurrence was scored with hypergeometric tests, and a repertoire-size bias correction was applied to TCR pairs. A later analysis estimated false discovery rates by permuting HLA or CMV assignments 20 times. In a later analysis, co-occurring TCRs were grouped using DBSCAN, with TCRdist sequence similarity added in when clustering inside HLA-allele-positive subsets. Co-occurrence clustering excluded repertoires with fewer than 30,000 or more than 120,000 public chains, plus five with anomalous nucleotide sharing. What TCRdb holds here is the immuneACCESS table cut down to in-frame rearrangements. Part of the clones is not present; checked against another copy, under half of the missing clones reflect an unresolved V gene, and the others are unexplained. The DNA was the basis for D and trimming; V, J and clone size are from that table. Within this sample are approximately 120,000 clones, with around three quarters of them counted one time only. The top ten constitute 11% of the sample.

This sample is drawn from a study of cytomegalovirus exposure and HLA in healthy donors (dated by TCRdb to about 2017). Regarding the research as a whole: An earlier analysis of roughly 570 of the donors reported 276 Gb of sequence data and about 120 million unique TCR beta sequences obtained from roughly 170 million T cells. An early release covering roughly 640 HLA-typed donors comprised 250 to 350 gigabases of sequencing data and roughly 86 million unique TCR sequences. The genetic ancestry cluster associated with self-reported Caucasian donors included roughly four fifths of the roughly 400 genotyped donors. The study aimed to test whether signatures of past pathogen exposure could be identified by cataloging public T cell receptors. The study profiled the T cell repertoires of more than 500 subjects by immunosequencing and related them to cytomegalovirus serostatus. In addition to the first cohort of several hundred subjects, a separate validation cohort of 130 or so different subjects was used. To predict cytomegalovirus infection status, the study combined high-throughput TCR immunosequencing, statistical association of individual TCRs with disease status, and machine learning. A later analysis re-examined previously published TCR beta repertoires from roughly 650 donors and added high-resolution HLA genotyping to investigate patterns of TCR occurrence. The later analysis used no new phenotypic data to find candidate immune exposures, relying instead on TCR beta sequences and their occurrence across donors. In an earlier analysis of over 550 of the donors, high-throughput TCR beta sequencing was used to judge whether each TCR beta V gene segment behaved as functional or pseudogenic. Donor age, sex, ethnicity and CMV serostatus were collected together with the repertoire data. In a later genetic analysis, genome-wide SNP genotypes for about 55% of the roughly 700 donors were used, and that subset was treated as a discovery cohort. Every discovery cohort repertoire had been produced on one sequencing platform. HLA typing covered class I and class II loci at four-digit resolution. The number of donors typed differed by locus, with roughly 620-630 for A, B, C, DRB1 and DQB1, around 560 for DQA1, 600 to 610 for DPA1, and under 490 for DPB1. About five DR-DQ haplotypes were treated as single units for association and clustering because of strong linkage in the cohort. Among approximately 370 genotyped donors of the cohort, an average of approximately 240,000 unique TCR beta nucleotide sequences was sequenced per donor, of which 15% to 20% were non-productive.

The germline V gene encodes CDR1 SGHAT and CDR2 FQNNGV. The germline V end is reduced by 1 base and the J end by 8 bases; junction bases left unmatched: 10. From the cysteine through the phenylalanine, the CDR3 covers 17 amino acids. Just CDR3 DNA is preserved here, 51 bases in frame from base 1. Points the paper makes about the study in general: A few of the identified cytomegalovirus-associated TCR beta chains were confirmed in vitro to be specific for cytomegalovirus antigens. Over 15 rarely observed V segments, including chromosome 9 orphons, were excluded from the earlier analysis of about 600 of the donors because counts were too low. In a later genetic analysis, a missense DCLRE1C variant was associated with V-gene and J-gene trimming of TCR beta chains, and the association was replicated in an independent cohort. Broadly in line with IMGT annotations, most TCR beta V segments showed up in productive rearrangements about 87% or about 30% of the time in an earlier analysis of 587 of the donors. A later analysis found that HLA-associated TCR beta chains were more clonally expanded and had lower generation probabilities than equally common non-associated chains. The 87-base-pair reads could not distinguish some IMGT-functional V segments, including TRBV6-2 and TRBV6-3, so those segments were excluded. Because some donors lacked HLA typing at each locus, the association tests relied only on the typed subset. In the study, some 160 TCR beta chains were listed as associated with cytomegalovirus. In both the original and validation cohorts, the classifier was reported to diagnose cytomegalovirus status with high specificity and sensitivity. Presence/absence analyses assumed roughly uniform sequencing depth across donors, an assumption that may not hold. Most TCR sequences were seen in very few donors, while some public TCRs were found in many individuals. A further reported finding was that TCR beta sequences accurately predicted the HLA-A and HLA-B alleles for most subjects in the first cohort. A later analysis found that TCR association rates varied across HLA loci, with DRB1 alleles showing the most associated TCRs and HLA-C alleles the fewest. Most CMV-associated TCR beta chains appeared to be HLA-restricted in a later analysis, and the HLA associations seemed to be driven largely by CMV exposure. Assigning TCR associations to individual alleles was difficult when HLA alleles, especially DR and DQ, strongly co-occurred. Correlated functional status among segregating V segments might be attributable to linkage disequilibrium, but an unknown experimental factor could not be ruled out. According to a later analysis, parvovirus B19, influenza, CMV and Epstein-Barr virus appeared linked to several top co-occurrence clusters. The only immune exposure information available for the cohort was CMV serostatus. A later analysis associated 16,951 TCR beta sequences with specific HLA alleles at a false discovery rate of 0.05. The sequencing pipeline was judged likely to have produced a cluster of highly shared sequence variants as a technical artifact. The cohort was sequenced for TCR beta chains only, and without alpha or paired-chain data the features that could be detected were limited. According to the authors, the approach could potentially be generalized to other disease states and immunological phenotypes. In a later genetic analysis, fewer N-insertions in productive TCRs were reported among donors in an Asian-associated ancestry cluster than the approximately 710-donor mean.

The cohort comprised several hundred healthy bone marrow donors. At the time of sampling, all cohort members were nominally healthy, though unrecorded immune exposures were likely present. The donor was CMV seropositive and belonged to the group of 250 to 300 seropositive cohort members. Each donor provided a peripheral blood sample, and peripheral blood mononuclear cells were used for TCR beta sequencing. Genomic DNA extraction from the blood cell samples was performed with the Qiagen DNeasy Blood Extraction Kit. This sequence originates from a man aged 35 to 55 in good health and CMV-seropositive. What was sequenced was PBMCs. The sequence is built from TRBV11-2 and TRBJ2-1, with 11 middle bases fitting TRBD1. The sequenced DNA is TGTGCCAGCAGCTTAGTTCCCTGGGGACAGGGGGGCGATGAGCAGTTCTTC. Translation gives CASSLVPWGQGGDEQFF.